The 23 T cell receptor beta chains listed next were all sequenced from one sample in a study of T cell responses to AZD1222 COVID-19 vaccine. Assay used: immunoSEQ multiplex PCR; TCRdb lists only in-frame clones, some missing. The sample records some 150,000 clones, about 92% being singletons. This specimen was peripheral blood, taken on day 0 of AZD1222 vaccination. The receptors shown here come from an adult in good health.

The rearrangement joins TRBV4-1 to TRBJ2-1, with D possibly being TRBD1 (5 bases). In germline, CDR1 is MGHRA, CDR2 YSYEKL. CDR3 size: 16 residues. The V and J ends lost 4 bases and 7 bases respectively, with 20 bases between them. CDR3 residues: CASSLYGQGTLNEQFF. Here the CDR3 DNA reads TGCGCCAGCAGCCTATATGGGCAGGGTACATTAAATGAGCAGTTCTTC.

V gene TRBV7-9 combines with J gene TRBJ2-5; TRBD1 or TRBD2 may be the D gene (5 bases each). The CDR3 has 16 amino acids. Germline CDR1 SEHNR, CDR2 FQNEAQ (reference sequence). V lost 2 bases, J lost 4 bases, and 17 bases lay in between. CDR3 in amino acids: CASSLSGVAGGETQYF. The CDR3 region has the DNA TGTGCCAGCAGCTTATCTGGGGTGGCTGGGGGAGAGACCCAGTACTTC.

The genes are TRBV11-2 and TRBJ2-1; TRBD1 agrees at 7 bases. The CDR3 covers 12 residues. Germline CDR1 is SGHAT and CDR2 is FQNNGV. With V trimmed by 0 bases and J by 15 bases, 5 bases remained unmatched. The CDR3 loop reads CASSLDGTVPFF. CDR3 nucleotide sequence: TGTGCCAGCAGCTTAGACGGGACAGTTCCGTTCTTC. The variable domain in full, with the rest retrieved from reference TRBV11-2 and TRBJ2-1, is EAGVAQSPRYKIIEKRQSVAFWCNPISGHATLYWYQQILGQGPKLLIQFQNNGVVDDSQLPKDRFSAERLKGVDSTLKIQPAKLEDSAVYLCASSLDGTVPFFGPGTRLTVL.

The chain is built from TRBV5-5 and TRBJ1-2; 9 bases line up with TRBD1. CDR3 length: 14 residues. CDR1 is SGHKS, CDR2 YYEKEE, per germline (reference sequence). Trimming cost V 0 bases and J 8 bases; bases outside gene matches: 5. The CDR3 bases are TGTGCCAGCAGCTTGGTACAGGGGGCGCAAGGCTACACCTTC. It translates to CASSLVQGAQGYTF.

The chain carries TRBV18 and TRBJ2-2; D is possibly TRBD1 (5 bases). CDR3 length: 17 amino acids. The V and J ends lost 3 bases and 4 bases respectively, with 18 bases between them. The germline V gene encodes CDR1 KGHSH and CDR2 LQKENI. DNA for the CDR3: TGTGCCAGCTCACCTGTCTCCCTCCAGGGCCTCACCGGGGAGCTGTTTTTT. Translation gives CASSPVSLQGLTGELFF.

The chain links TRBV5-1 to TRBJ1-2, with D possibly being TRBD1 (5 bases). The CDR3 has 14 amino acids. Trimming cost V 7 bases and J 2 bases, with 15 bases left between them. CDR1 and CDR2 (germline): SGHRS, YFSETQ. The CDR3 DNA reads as TGCGCCAGCTCAGGGCCCGGATCCAACTATGGCTACACCTTC. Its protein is CASSGPGSNYGYTF. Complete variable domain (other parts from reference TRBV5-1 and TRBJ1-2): KAGVTQTPRYLIKTRGQQVTLSCSPISGHRSVSWYQQTPGQGLQFLFEYFSETQRNKGNFPGRFSGRQFSNSRSEMNVSTLELGDSALYLCASSGPGSNYGYTFGSGTRLTVV.

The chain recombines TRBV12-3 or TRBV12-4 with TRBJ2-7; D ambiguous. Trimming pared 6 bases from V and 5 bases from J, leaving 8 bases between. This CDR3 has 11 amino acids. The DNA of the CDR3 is TGTGCCAGCAGCTCCAGAGACGAGCAGTACTTC. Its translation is CASSSRDEQYF.

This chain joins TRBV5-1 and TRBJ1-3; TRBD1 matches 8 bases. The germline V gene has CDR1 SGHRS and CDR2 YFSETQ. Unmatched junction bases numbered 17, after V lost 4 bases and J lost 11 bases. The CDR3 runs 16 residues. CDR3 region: CASSNRDRFRGSSIYF. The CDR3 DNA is TGCGCCAGCAGCAACCGGGACAGGTTTCGAGGAAGCTCCATATATTTT.

CDR3 sequence reads: CASSSEALSNTGELFF. As DNA, the CDR3 is TGTGCCAGCAGCTCGGAGGCACTGTCGAACACCGGGGAGCTGTTTTTT. The rearrangement joins TRBV7-2 to TRBJ2-2, with D possibly matching TRBD2 (5 bases). The germline gives CDR1 SGHTA, CDR2 FQGNSA. The CDR3 is 16 amino acids. V was trimmed by 4 bases and J by 0 bases, leaving 12 bases between them.

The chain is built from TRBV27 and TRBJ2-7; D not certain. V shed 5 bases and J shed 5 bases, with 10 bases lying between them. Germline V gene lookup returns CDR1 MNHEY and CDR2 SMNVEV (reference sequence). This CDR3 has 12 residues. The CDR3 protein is CASSTPPNEQYF. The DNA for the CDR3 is TGTGCCAGCAGTACCCCCCCGAACGAGCAGTACTTC.

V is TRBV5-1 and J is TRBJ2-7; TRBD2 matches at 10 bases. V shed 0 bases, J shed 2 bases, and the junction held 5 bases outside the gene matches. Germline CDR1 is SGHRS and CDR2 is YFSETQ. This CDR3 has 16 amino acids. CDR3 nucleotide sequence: TGCGCCAGCAGCTTGGAGGCCAGCGGGGGGGCCTACGAGCAGTACTTC. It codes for CASSLEASGGAYEQYF.

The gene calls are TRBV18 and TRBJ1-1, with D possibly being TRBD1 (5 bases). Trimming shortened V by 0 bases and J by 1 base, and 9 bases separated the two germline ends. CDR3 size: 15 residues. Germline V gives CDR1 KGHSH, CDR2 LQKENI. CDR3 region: CASSPPGPGNTEAFF. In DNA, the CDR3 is TGTGCCAGCTCACCACCGGGACCTGGGAACACTGAAGCTTTCTTT.

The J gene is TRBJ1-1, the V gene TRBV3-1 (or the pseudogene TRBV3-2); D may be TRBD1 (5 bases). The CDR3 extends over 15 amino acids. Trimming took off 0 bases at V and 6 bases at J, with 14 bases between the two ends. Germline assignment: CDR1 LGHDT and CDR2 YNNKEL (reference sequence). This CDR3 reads CASSQDPGRYAEAFF. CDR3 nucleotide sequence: TGTGCCAGCAGCCAAGATCCAGGGCGGTACGCTGAAGCTTTCTTT.

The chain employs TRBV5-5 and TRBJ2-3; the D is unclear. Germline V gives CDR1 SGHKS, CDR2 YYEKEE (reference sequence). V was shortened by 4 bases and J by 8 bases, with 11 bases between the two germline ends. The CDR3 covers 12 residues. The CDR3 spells CASSNGSPTQYF. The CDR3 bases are TGTGCCAGCAGCAATGGGTCTCCTACGCAGTATTTT.

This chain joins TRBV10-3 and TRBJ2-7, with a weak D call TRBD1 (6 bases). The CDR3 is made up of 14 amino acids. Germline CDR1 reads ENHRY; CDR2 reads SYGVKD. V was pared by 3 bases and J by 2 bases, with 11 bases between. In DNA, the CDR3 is TGTGCCATCAGTGAATTTGGGGGCCCCTACGAGCAGTACTTC. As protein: CAISEFGGPYEQYF.

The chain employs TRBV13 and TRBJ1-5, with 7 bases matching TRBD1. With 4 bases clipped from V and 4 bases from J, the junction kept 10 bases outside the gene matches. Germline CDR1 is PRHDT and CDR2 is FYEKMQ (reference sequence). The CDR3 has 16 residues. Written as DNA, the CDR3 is TGTGCCAGCAGCTCGTACGGACAGGCACCAAATCAGCCCCAGCATTTT. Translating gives CASSSYGQAPNQPQHF.

The CDR3, as DNA: TGTGCCAGTAGTCCGCTTGAGGGGTGGAATGAAAAACTGTTTTTT. Protein sequence: CASSPLEGWNEKLFF. The V call is TRBV19, the J call TRBJ1-4; perhaps TRBD1 as D (5 bases). This CDR3 spans 15 amino acids. With 5 bases removed from V and 5 bases from J, the gap between germline ends came to 15 bases. The germline V gene encodes CDR1 LNHDA and CDR2 SQIVND (reference sequence).

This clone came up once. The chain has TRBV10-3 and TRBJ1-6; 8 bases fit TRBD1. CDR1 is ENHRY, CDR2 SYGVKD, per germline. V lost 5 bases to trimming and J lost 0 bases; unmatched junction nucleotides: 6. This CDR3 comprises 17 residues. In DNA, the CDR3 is TGTGCCATCAGTCTCCGGGACAGGAGCTCCTATAATTCACCCCTCCACTTT. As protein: CAISLRDRSSYNSPLHF.

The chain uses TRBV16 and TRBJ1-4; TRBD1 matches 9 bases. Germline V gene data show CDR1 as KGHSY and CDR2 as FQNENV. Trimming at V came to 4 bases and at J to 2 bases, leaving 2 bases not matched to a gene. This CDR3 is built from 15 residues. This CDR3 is CASSPTGGTNEKLFF. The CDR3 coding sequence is TGTGCCAGCAGCCCAACAGGGGGCACTAATGAAAAACTGTTTTTT.

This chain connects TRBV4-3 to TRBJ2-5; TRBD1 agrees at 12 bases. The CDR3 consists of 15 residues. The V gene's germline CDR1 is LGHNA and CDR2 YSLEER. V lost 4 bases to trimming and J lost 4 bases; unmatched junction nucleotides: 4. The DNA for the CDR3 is TGCGCCAGCAGCCCTCGGGACAGGGGGCGAGAGACCCAGTACTTC. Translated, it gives CASSPRDRGRETQYF.

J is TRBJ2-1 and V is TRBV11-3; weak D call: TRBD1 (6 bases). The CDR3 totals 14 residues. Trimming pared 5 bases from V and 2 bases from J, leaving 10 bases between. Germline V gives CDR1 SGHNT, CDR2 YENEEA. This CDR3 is CASSLRDTYNEQFF. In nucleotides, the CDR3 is TGTGCCAGCAGCCTCCGGGACACCTACAATGAGCAGTTCTTC.

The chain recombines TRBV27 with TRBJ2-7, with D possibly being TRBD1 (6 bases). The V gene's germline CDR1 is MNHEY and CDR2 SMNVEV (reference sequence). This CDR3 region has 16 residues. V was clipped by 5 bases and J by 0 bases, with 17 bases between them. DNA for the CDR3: TGTGCCAGCAGTCTGGGGGCAGGGTTGAGCTCCTACGAGCAGTACTTC. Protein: CASSLGAGLSSYEQYF.

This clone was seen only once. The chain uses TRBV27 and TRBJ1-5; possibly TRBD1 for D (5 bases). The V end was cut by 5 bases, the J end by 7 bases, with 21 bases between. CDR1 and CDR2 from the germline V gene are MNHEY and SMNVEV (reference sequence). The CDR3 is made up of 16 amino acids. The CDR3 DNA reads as TGTGCCAGCAGTAAAGACCGGGTCCAAAGGGGACAGCCCCAGCATTTT. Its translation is CASSKDRVQRGQPQHF.